Here is one T cell receptor (beta chain) with its context. There is no known antigen for this receptor. No base-level quality is on record; no much larger clone is a single base apart. CDR1 and CDR2 were assigned from the germline V gene (reference sequence) as MNHEY and SMNVEV. V and J are truncated by 7 bases and 13 bases respectively, leaving an intervening sequence of 5 bases. The CDR3 covers 9 residues, taking in both the cysteine and the phenylalanine. CDR3 DNA only is kept here, 27 bases in frame from base 1. The record originates from a study of blood T cell repertoires in COVID-19 (TCRdb year 2020). Background on the whole study: Collaborator samples came from the United States, Italy and Spain and covered acute and convalescent phases of COVID-19. Samples came from the ongoing ImmuneRACE study (first 160 participants) plus 1,254 subjects from 6 global collaborators. The prospective study material was composed of cDNA or gDNA derived from T cells, B-cell-depleted T cells, or PBMCs. Deeply sampled blood TCRbeta repertoires from subjects exposed to, actively infected with, or recovered from COVID-19 were included in the dataset. A de-identified subject ID, COVID-19 status, age in years and sex were almost always included in the sample metadata. Where HLA class I and class II types were available, the types were taken from metadata supplied by the sample provider, not from assay-based typing. A freely available public database, intended as a resource for researchers studying the immune response to SARS-CoV-2, is where the repertoires were released.

General study outcomes and caveats: How much clinical and demographic metadata was included differed by source and by participant, and the metadata was provided uncurated.

TCRbeta CDR3 regions were amplified from genomic DNA using the immunoSEQ Assay, a bias-controlled multiplex PCR. As for the original processing: The number of nucleated cells in each sample was estimated from the amplification of reference gene primers within the assay. To quantify the absolute abundance of each unique TCRbeta CDR3 rearrangement, sequence reads were collapsed and filtered. For each sample, productive Simpson clonality was calculated by taking the square root of Simpson's diversity index across productive rearrangements. The table comes from immuneACCESS by way of TCRdb, which keeps in-frame sequences with V and J called. Part of the clones is missing from these tables; in studies checked, under half for an unresolved V gene and the rest for unknown reasons. That table furnishes V, J and clone size, whereas the DNA furnished D and trimming. The sample records approximately 17,000 clones, about 90% of which are singletons. 49% of the sample belongs to the ten largest clones.

Each collaborating institution followed its own protocols to collect whole blood in K2EDTA tubes. For TCRbeta analysis, collaborator samples were shipped as frozen whole blood, as isolated PBMCs, or as DNA extracted from either sample type. The chain couples TRBV27 to TRBJ1-6; the D gene assignment is ambiguous. The clonotype originates from a human donor in a cohort sampled during active COVID-19. Sequencing was done on a sample of peripheral blood. CDR3 region: CASTPPLHF. The sequenced DNA is TGTGCCAGCACCCCGCCCCTCCACTTT.